This T cell receptor (beta chain) was captured in a study of shared clonotypes between healthy human individuals. As for the study in general: With ages of 18 to 49, the donors were a couple of women and a few men. General study results and limits: Shared clonotypes: about 5.3% naive CD4, roughly 4% naive CD8, 2% to 2.5% memory CD4, 0.4% to 0.5% memory CD8.

A CD45RA+ naive subset and a CD45RA-negative memory subset were split from CD4+ cells. Authors' data handling: Because ImmunoSEQ provided only junction sequences with no quality scores, the filtering differed. Method: immunoSEQ multiplex PCR; TCRdb's copy keeps in-frame clones and lacks some. D and trimming come from the DNA, and the V and J calls and clone size come from that table. The table includes under 1,900,000 clones, approximately 98.5% detected once. Note on this clone: Antigen unknown.

Trimming removed 5 bases at V and 2 bases at J, with 19 bases between. Per germline, CDR1 SGHNT and CDR2 YYREEE (reference sequence). This CDR3 comprises 16 residues. V and J are TRBV5-4 and TRBJ2-5; D might be TRBD1 (6 bases). The sequencing input was naive CD4+ T cells sorted from blood. Documented subset: CD45RA+ positively selected. The TCR comes from a man between 25 and 39 years old in good health. This CDR3 is CASSTPDGTRQETQYF. The CDR3 bases are TGTGCCAGCAGTACCCCCGACGGGACAAGACAAGAGACCCAGTACTTC. The variable domain in full, with the rest retrieved from reference TRBV5-4 and TRBJ2-5, is ETGVTQSPTHLIKTRGQQVTLRCSSQSGHNTVSWYQQALGQGPQFIFQYYREEENGRGNFPPRFSGLQFPNYSSELNVNALELDDSALYLCASSTPDGTRQETQYFGPGTRLLVL.